This entry describes one TCR beta chain. The source of the sample is a study of blood T cell repertoires in COVID-19. Study information: Samples taken during acute and convalescent COVID-19 were collected in the United States, Italy and Spain. Sources were T cells, B-cell-depleted T cells, or PBMCs; the material itself was cDNA or gDNA.

The CDR3 extends over 12 amino acids. V gave up 2 bases and J gave up 10 bases, with 10 bases separating them. Some clones are missing from TCRdb's copy, which holds only in-frame ones; the method was immunoSEQ multiplex PCR. Seen here are about 250,000 clones, around 88% observed once, and the top ten hold roughly 6%. Sequences were obtained from peripheral blood. The chain couples TRBV12-3 or TRBV12-4 to TRBJ2-3, with D tentatively TRBD1 (5 bases). This clonotype was sampled from a woman aged 25 to 39 with COVID-19, enrolled during active disease. CDR3 in DNA: TGTGCCAGCAGTTTAAGGGGTCAGGCGCAGTATTTT. Protein product: CASSLRGQAQYF.